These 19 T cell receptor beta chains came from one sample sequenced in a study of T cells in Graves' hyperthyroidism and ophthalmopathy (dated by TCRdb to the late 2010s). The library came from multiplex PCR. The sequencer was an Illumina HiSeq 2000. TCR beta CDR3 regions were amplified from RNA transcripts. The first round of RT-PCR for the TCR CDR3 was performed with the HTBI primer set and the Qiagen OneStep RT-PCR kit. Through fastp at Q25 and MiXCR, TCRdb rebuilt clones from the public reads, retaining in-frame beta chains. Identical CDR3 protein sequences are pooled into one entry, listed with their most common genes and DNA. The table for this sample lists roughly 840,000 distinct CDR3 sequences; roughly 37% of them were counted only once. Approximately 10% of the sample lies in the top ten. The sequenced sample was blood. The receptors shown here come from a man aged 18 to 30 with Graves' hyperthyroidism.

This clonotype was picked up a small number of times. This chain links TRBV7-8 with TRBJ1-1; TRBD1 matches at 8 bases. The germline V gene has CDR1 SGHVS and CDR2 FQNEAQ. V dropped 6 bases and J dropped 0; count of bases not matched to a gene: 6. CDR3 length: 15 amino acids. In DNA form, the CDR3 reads TGTGCCAGCAGAGCAGGACAGGGTTTGAACACTGAAGCTTTCTTT. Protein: CASRAGQGLNTEAFF. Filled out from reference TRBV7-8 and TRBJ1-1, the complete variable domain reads GAGVSQSPRYKVAKRGQDVALRCDPISGHVSLFWYQQALGQGPEFLTYFQNEAQLDKSGLPSDRFFAERPEGSVSTLKIQRTQQEDSAVYLCASRAGQGLNTEAFFGQGTRLTVV.

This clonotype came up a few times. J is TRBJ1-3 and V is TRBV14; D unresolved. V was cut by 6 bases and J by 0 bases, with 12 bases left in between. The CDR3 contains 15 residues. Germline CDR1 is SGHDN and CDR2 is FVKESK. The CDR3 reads CASRNPIFSGNTIYF. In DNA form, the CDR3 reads TGTGCCAGCAGGAACCCAATTTTCTCTGGAAACACCATATATTTT. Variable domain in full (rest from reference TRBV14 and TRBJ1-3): EAGVTQFPSHSVIEKGQTVTLRCDPISGHDNLYWYRRVMGKEIKFLLHFVKESKQDESGMPNNRFLAERTGGTYSTLKVQPAELEDSGVYFCASRNPIFSGNTIYFGEGSWLTVV.

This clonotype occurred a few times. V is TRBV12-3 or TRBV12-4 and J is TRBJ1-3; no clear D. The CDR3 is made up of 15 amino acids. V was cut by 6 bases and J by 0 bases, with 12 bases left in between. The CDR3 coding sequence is TGTGCCAGCAGCCCCGAATATTCCTCTGGAAACACCATATATTTT. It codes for CASSPEYSSGNTIYF.

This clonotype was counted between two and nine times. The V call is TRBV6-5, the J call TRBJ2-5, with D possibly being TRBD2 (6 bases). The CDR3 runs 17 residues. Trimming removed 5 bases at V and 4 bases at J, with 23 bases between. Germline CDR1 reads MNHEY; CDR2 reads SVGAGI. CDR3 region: CASSLNSGVERIETQYF. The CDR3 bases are TGTGCCAGCAGTCTGAATTCGGGAGTCGAGAGAATAGAGACCCAGTACTTC.

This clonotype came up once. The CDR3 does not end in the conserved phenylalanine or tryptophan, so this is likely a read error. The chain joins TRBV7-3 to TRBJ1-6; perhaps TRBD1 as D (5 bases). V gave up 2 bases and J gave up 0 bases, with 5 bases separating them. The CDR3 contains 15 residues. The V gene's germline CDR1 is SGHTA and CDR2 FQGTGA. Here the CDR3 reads CASSLGGSYNSPLHL. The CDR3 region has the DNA TGTGCCAGCAGCTTAGGGGGCTCCTATAATTCACCCCTCCACCTT.

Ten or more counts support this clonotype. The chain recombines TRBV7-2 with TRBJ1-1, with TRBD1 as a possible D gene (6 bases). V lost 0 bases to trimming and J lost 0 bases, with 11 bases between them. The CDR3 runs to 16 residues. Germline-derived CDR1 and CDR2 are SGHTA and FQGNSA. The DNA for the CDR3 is TGTGCCAGCAGCTTAGCCTCGGACAGCTTGAACACTGAAGCTTTCTTT. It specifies CASSLASDSLNTEAFF.

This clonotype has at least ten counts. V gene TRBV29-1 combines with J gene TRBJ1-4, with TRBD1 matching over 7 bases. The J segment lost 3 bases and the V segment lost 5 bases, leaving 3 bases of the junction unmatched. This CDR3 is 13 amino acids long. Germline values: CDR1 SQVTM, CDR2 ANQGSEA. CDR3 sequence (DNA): TGCAGCGTTCCCGGGACAGCTAATGAAAAACTGTTTTTT. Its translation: CSVPGTANEKLFF.

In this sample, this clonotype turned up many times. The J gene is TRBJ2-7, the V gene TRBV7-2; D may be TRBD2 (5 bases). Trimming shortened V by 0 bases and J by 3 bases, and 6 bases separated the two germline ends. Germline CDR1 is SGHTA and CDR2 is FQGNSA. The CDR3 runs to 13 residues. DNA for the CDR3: TGTGCCAGCAGCTTAGCCGGGAACTACGAGCAGTACTTC. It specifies CASSLAGNYEQYF.

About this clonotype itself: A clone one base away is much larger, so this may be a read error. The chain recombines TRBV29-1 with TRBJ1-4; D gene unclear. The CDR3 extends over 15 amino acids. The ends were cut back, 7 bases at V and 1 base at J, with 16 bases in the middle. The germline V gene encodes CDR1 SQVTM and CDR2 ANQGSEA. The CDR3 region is CSGSTEGGTNEKLFF. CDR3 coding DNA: TGCAGCGGATCAACAGAGGGCGGAACTAATGAAAAACTGTTTTTT.

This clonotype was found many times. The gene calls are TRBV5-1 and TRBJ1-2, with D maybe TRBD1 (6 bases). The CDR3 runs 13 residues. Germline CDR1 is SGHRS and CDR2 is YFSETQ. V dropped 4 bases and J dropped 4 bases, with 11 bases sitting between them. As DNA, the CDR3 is TGCGCCAGCAGCCCAGGGGACACCTATGGCTACACCTTC. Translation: CASSPGDTYGYTF.

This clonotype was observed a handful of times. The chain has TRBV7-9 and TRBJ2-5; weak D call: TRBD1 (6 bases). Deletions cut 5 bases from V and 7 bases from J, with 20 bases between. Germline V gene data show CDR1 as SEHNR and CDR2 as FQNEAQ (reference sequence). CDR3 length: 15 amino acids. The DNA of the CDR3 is TGTGCCAGCAGCCCCTTGGGGGCCCAAGCGGTGACCCAGTACTTC. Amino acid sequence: CASSPLGAQAVTQYF.

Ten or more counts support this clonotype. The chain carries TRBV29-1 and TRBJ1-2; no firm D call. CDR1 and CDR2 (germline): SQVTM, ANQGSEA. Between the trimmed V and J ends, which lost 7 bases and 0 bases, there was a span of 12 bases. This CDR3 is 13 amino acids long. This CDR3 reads CSARTESNYGYTF. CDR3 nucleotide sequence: TGCAGCGCCCGGACGGAATCTAACTATGGCTACACCTTC.

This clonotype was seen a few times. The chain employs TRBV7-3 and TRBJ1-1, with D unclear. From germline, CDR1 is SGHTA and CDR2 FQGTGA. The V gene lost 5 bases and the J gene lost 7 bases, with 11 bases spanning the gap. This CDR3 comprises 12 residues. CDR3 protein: CASSQQHNEAFF. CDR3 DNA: TGTGCCAGCAGCCAGCAACATAATGAAGCTTTCTTT.

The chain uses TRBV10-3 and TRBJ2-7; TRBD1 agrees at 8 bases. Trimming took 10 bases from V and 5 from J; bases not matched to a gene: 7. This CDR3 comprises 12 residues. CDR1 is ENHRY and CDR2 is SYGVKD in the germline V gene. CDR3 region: CASILTGDEQYF. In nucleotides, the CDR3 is TGTGCCAGCATTTTGACAGGGGACGAGCAGTACTTC.

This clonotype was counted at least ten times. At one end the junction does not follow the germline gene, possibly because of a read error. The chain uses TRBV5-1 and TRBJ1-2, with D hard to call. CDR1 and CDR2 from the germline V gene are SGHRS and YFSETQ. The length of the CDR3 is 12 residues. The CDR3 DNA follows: TGTGCCAGCAGTTTAGATAACTATGGCTACACCTTC. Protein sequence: CASSLDNYGYTF.

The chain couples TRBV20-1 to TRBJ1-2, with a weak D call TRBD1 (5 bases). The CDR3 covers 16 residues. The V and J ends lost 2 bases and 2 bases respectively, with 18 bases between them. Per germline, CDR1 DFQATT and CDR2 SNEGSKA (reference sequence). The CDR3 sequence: CSARHPAGSGNYGYTF. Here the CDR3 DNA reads TGCAGTGCTAGACACCCGGCAGGGTCGGGGAACTATGGCTACACCTTC.

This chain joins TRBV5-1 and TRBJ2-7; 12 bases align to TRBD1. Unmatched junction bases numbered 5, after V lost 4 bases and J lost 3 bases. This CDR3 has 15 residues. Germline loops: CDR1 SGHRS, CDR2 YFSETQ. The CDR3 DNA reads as TGCGCCAGCAGCGGCGGGACAGGGGGCAACTACGAGCAGTACTTC. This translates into CASSGGTGGNYEQYF. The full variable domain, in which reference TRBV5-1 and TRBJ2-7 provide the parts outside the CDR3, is KAGVTQTPRYLIKTRGQQVTLSCSPISGHRSVSWYQQTPGQGLQFLFEYFSETQRNKGNFPGRFSGRQFSNSRSEMNVSTLELGDSALYLCASSGGTGGNYEQYFGPGTRLTVT.

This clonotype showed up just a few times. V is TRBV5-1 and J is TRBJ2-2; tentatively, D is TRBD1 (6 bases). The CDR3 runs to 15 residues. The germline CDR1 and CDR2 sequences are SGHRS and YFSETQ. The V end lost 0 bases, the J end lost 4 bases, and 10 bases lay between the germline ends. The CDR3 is CASSLGQESTGELFF. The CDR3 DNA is TGCGCCAGCAGCTTGGGACAGGAGTCCACCGGGGAGCTGTTTTTT. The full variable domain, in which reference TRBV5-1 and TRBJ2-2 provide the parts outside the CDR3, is KAGVTQTPRYLIKTRGQQVTLSCSPISGHRSVSWYQQTPGQGLQFLFEYFSETQRNKGNFPGRFSGRQFSNSRSEMNVSTLELGDSALYLCASSLGQESTGELFFGEGSRLTVL.

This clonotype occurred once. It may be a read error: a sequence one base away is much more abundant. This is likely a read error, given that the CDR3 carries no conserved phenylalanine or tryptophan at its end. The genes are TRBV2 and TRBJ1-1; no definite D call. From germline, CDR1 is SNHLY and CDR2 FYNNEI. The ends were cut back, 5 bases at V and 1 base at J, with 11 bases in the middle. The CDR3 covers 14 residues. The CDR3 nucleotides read TGTGCCAGCAGTAGGTTGCTGGGGAACACTGAAGCTTTCCTT. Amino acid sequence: CASSRLLGNTEAFL.